Given below is one T cell receptor (beta chain) in context. Its matching antigen is unknown. This record comes from a study of cytomegalovirus exposure and HLA in healthy donors. Study information: The Caucasian-associated ancestry cluster contained around four fifths of the roughly 370 genotyped donors.

Use of 60 Vbeta and 13 Jbeta primers characterized the PCR. TCRdb keeps only in-frame clones here, not all; method: immunoSEQ multiplex PCR. This repertoire shows roughly 200,000 clones, around 80% found once; its top ten account for 0.55% to 0.75%. Study-level findings and limits: In a later analysis, TCR beta V- and J-gene trimming was associated with a missense DCLRE1C variant.

The CDR3 has 16 amino acids. The chain is built from TRBV21-1 and TRBJ2-7; the table gives TRBD2 as D, unverified against the DNA. TRBV21-1 is described as a pseudogene. What was sequenced was PBMCs. This TCR came from a man aged 18 to 35 in good health and CMV-seronegative. CDR3 sequence: CASSRHGREGCYEQYF. As DNA, the CDR3 is TGTGCCAGCAGCCGGCATGGGCGGGAGGGCTGCTACGAGCAGTACTTC.